This passage covers 3 T cell receptor beta chains from one sample sequenced in a study of blood T cell repertoires in COVID-19. Generated by immunoSEQ multiplex PCR, the TCRdb table keeps only in-frame clones and is missing some. The table has around 500,000 clones, approximately 85% seen once. The sample was peripheral blood. These receptors were taken from a human donor in a cohort sampled during active COVID-19.

This chain connects TRBV28 to TRBJ1-1, with D perhaps matching TRBD1 (5 bases). This CDR3 contains 14 residues. Germline V gives CDR1 MDHEN, CDR2 SYDVKM. V lost 7 bases to trimming and J lost 0 bases, with 12 bases between them. This chain's CDR3 is CASTPPGLNTEAFF. In DNA, the CDR3 is TGTGCCAGCACCCCACCAGGGTTGAACACTGAAGCTTTCTTT. The full variable domain, rest sourced from reference TRBV28 and TRBJ1-1, is DVKVTQSSRYLVKRTGEKVFLECVQDMDHENMFWYRQDPGLGLRLIYFSYDVKMKEKGDIPEGYSVSREKKERFSLILESASTNQTSMYLCASTPPGLNTEAFFGQGTRLTVV.

The rearrangement joins TRBV3-1 (or the pseudogene TRBV3-2) to TRBJ2-1; 10 bases fit TRBD2. Germline V lookup: CDR1 LGHDT, CDR2 YNNKEL (reference sequence). The junction had 8 bases not matched to a gene; V was cut back by 4 bases and J by 2 bases. The CDR3 is made up of 17 amino acids. DNA for the CDR3: TGTGCCAGCAGCCCGCGAGGGAGCGGGAGGGCCTACAATGAGCAGTTCTTC. This translates into CASSPRGSGRAYNEQFF.

V and J are TRBV5-5 and TRBJ2-3, with D possibly being TRBD2 (6 bases). This CDR3 comprises 16 residues. The V gene's germline CDR1 is SGHKS and CDR2 YYEKEE (reference sequence). Trimming removed 1 base from V and 2 bases from J, with 14 bases in between. CDR3 DNA sequence: TGTGCCAGCAGCTTGAGGGGTGGGGACTCCACAGATACGCAGTATTTT. Its protein is CASSLRGGDSTDTQYF.